The 23 T cell receptor beta chains given below trace back to one sample, sequenced in a study of blood T cell repertoires in COVID-19. Only in-frame clones appear in the TCRdb table, and some are missing; sequencing was by immunoSEQ multiplex PCR. The data show about 100,000 clones, with about 85% seen just once and roughly 13% held by the top ten. What was sequenced was peripheral blood. The receptors derive from a human donor in a cohort sampled during active COVID-19.

This chain joins TRBV5-6 and TRBJ1-3; unclear D gene. From germline, CDR1 is SGHDT and CDR2 YYEEEE. This CDR3 is 13 amino acids long. V was trimmed by 0 bases and J by 4 bases, leaving 5 bases between them. The CDR3 loop is CASSLVAGNTIYF. In DNA form, the CDR3 reads TGTGCCAGCAGCTTGGTAGCGGGAAACACCATATATTTT.

The table lists this clone with a few counts. The CDR3 region has the DNA TGTGCCAGCAGTACGACAGGGCAGCTCAATCCCCACACCTTC. Protein product: CASSTTGQLNPHTF. The V call is TRBV6-5, the J call TRBJ1-2; 7 bases match TRBD1. This CDR3 has 14 amino acids. Trimming removed 5 bases from V and 12 bases from J; junction bases left unmatched: 15. Germline V lookup: CDR1 MNHEY, CDR2 SVGAGI.

The chain couples TRBV2 to TRBJ2-5, with D possibly TRBD2 on 7 matching bases. Deletions cut 6 bases from V and 5 bases from J, with 22 bases between. The CDR3 runs to 16 residues. Germline V gives CDR1 SNHLY, CDR2 FYNNEI. The CDR3 loop reads CASSLVRGAQGETQYF. CDR3 nucleotides: TGTGCCAGCAGCTTGGTTCGGGGGGCCCAGGGGGAGACCCAGTACTTC.

V gene TRBV18 combines with J gene TRBJ2-3, with 14 bases fitting TRBD2. The ends lost 0 bases at V and 4 bases at J; junction bases unmatched: 6. Per the germline V gene, CDR1 is KGHSH and CDR2 is LQKENI. CDR3 length: 18 residues. The CDR3 DNA reads as TGTGCCAGCTCACCACCGGGACTAGCGGGAGCGGTTGCAGATACGCAGTATTTT. This translates into CASSPPGLAGAVADTQYF.

The gene calls are TRBV19 and TRBJ2-5; 7 nucleotides align to TRBD2. Germline lookup yields CDR1 LNHDA and CDR2 SQIVND (reference sequence). V gave up 3 bases and J gave up 4 bases; unmatched junction bases: 5. The CDR3 extends over 14 amino acids. CDR3 coding DNA: TGTGCCAGTAGTATGGGGGGACTACCAGAGACCCAGTACTTC. This codes for CASSMGGLPETQYF.

The chain carries TRBV5-4 and TRBJ2-5; D is possibly TRBD2 (5 bases). Germline values: CDR1 SGHNT, CDR2 YYREEE (reference sequence). CDR3 length: 13 amino acids. V dropped 0 bases and J dropped 5 bases, with 8 bases sitting between them. The chain's CDR3 is CASSLVGVETQYF. CDR3 DNA sequence: TGTGCCAGCAGCTTGGTCGGGGTGGAGACCCAGTACTTC.

This clone has more than one count but fewer than ten. The junction departs from the called germline gene at one end, perhaps through a read error. The chain recombines TRBV11-2 with TRBJ2-7; D perhaps matches TRBD1 (6 bases). Germline lookup yields CDR1 SGHAT and CDR2 FQNNGV. The CDR3 runs to 13 residues. For the CDR3, the DNA is TGTGCCAGCAGCTTAGACGTTAGGGGTGAGGGGGACTTC. Its translation is CASSLDVRGEGDF.

The chain joins TRBV7-9 to TRBJ2-5; D call uncertain. Per the germline V gene, CDR1 is SEHNR and CDR2 is FQNEAQ (reference sequence). Trimming removed 2 bases from V and 8 bases from J, with 12 bases in between. The CDR3 has 13 residues. The CDR3 nucleotides are TGTGCCAGCAGCTTAAGGAGCCAGCTTACCCAGTACTTC. Protein sequence: CASSLRSQLTQYF.

Points on this clone: The same CDR3 is also encoded by other DNA sequences in this sample. The chain joins TRBV6-2 or TRBV6-3 to TRBJ1-2; TRBD1 aligns across 7 bases. Germline CDR1 reads MNHEY; CDR2 reads SVGEGT. CDR3 length: 14 residues. The ends lost 0 bases at V and 4 bases at J; junction bases unmatched: 2. CDR3 residues: CASSYSWDSYGYTF. For the CDR3, the DNA is TGTGCCAGCAGTTACTCTTGGGACAGCTATGGCTACACCTTC.

The gene calls are TRBV7-9 and TRBJ2-1, with a tentative D call TRBD2 (7 bases). The CDR3 loop spans 14 amino acids. V was clipped by 5 bases and J by 9 bases, with 17 bases between them. CDR1 is SEHNR, CDR2 FQNEAQ, per germline (reference sequence). CDR3 region: CASSILGGAIEQFF. The DNA of the CDR3 is TGTGCCAGCAGCATCTTGGGGGGGGCAATTGAGCAGTTCTTC.

This clone showed up just once. CDR3 in amino acids: CASSLSVGGWEKLFF. The CDR3, as DNA: TGTGCCAGCAGTTTATCTGTCGGGGGTTGGGAAAAACTGTTTTTT. The chain recombines TRBV27 with TRBJ1-4; the D gene is possibly TRBD1 (5 bases). Germline-derived CDR1 and CDR2 are MNHEY and SMNVEV (reference sequence). Trimming took off 0 bases at V and 8 bases at J, with 13 bases between the two ends. The CDR3 contains 15 residues. Full variable domain (missing parts from reference TRBV27 and TRBJ1-4): EAQVTQNPRYLITVTGKKLTVTCSQNMNHEYMSWYRQDPGLGLRQIYYSMNVEVTDKGDVPEGYKVSRKEKRNFPLILESPSPNQTSLYFCASSLSVGGWEKLFFGSGTQLSVL.

This chain links TRBV6-5 with TRBJ1-2; 9 positions agree with TRBD1. V shed 8 bases and J 2 bases; nucleotides not matched to a gene: 9. The CDR3 runs 15 residues. Germline V gene data show CDR1 as MNHEY and CDR2 as SVGAGI. CDR3 sequence reads: CASSERTGENYGYTF. The CDR3 bases are TGTGCCAGCTCGGAAAGGACAGGGGAGAACTATGGCTACACCTTC.

The chain uses TRBV19 and TRBJ1-5; D is possibly TRBD1 (5 bases). This CDR3 has 16 residues. Trimming left V 4 bases short and J 0 bases short, with 13 bases between. The V gene's germline CDR1 is LNHDA and CDR2 SQIVND (reference sequence). The CDR3 here is CASSTLVQDSNQPQHF. The DNA for the CDR3 is TGTGCCAGTAGTACGCTCGTACAGGATAGCAATCAGCCCCAGCATTTT. Full variable domain (outside the CDR3, taken from reference TRBV19 and TRBJ1-5): DGGITQSPKYLFRKEGQNVTLSCEQNLNHDAMYWYRQDPGQGLRLIYYSQIVNDFQKGDIAEGYSVSREKKESFPLTVTSAQKNPTAFYLCASSTLVQDSNQPQHFGDGTRLSIL.

The chain employs TRBV27 and TRBJ1-5; D possibly corresponds to TRBD1 (5 bases). V lost 6 bases and J 3 bases, leaving 15 bases between the germline ends. The CDR3 loop spans 15 amino acids. Per germline, CDR1 MNHEY and CDR2 SMNVEV (reference sequence). The CDR3, as DNA: TGTGCCAGCAGCCGGGGAGGGGTCCCCAATCAGCCCCAGCATTTT. The encoded protein is CASSRGGVPNQPQHF.

The V call is TRBV5-1, the J call TRBJ1-1; 7 bases agree with TRBD1. With 0 bases clipped from V and 1 base from J, the junction kept 3 bases outside the gene matches. The CDR3 has 15 amino acids. Germline CDR1 and CDR2: SGHRS and YFSETQ. The CDR3: CASSLVGQENTEAFF. For the CDR3, the DNA is TGCGCCAGCAGCTTGGTAGGACAGGAGAACACTGAAGCTTTCTTT.

The genes are TRBV6-2 or TRBV6-3 and TRBJ2-1; D ambiguous. Trimming cost V 7 bases and J 15 bases, with 25 bases left between them. Germline-derived CDR1 and CDR2 are MNHEY and SVGEGT. This CDR3 contains 14 residues. DNA of the CDR3: TGTGCCAGCACCCCCCCGTTGAGCACAAACGCTAGGTTCTTC. Translated, it gives CASTPPLSTNARFF.

The genes are TRBV6-5 and TRBJ2-3, with unresolved D. CDR1 is MNHEY and CDR2 is SVGAGI in the germline V gene. The germline V and J ends were trimmed by 6 bases and 5 bases, with 9 bases remaining between them. The CDR3 is 12 residues long. CDR3 region: CASRSVVDTQYF. The DNA for the CDR3 is TGTGCCAGCAGGTCGGTGGTAGATACGCAGTATTTT.

The rearrangement uses TRBV18 and TRBJ2-5; the match to TRBD2 covers 10 bases. Germline CDR1 is KGHSH and CDR2 is LQKENI. V lost 2 bases, J lost 1 base, and 10 bases stayed unmatched. The CDR3 loop spans 18 amino acids. CDR3 DNA sequence: TGTGCCAGCTCACCAGCCGGACTAGCGGAAGGACCCCAAGAGACCCAGTACTTC. This gives the protein CASSPAGLAEGPQETQYF.

The rearrangement uses TRBV3-1 (or the pseudogene TRBV3-2) and TRBJ2-7; TRBD1 agrees at 7 bases. The junction had 2 bases not matched to a gene; V was cut back by 0 bases and J by 0 bases. The CDR3 has 15 amino acids. In germline, CDR1 is LGHDT, CDR2 YNNKEL (reference sequence). The CDR3 region is CASSQEGQISYEQYF. The CDR3 DNA reads TGTGCCAGCAGCCAAGAGGGACAGATCTCCTACGAGCAGTACTTC.

CDR3 in amino acids: CASTPGLAVSYEQYF. The CDR3 coding sequence is TGTGCCAGTACCCCTGGACTAGCGGTTTCCTACGAGCAGTACTTC. J is TRBJ2-7 and V is TRBV19; 10 bases line up with TRBD2. Germline values: CDR1 LNHDA, CDR2 SQIVND (reference sequence). The CDR3 spans 15 residues. The J segment lost 1 base and the V segment lost 7 bases, leaving 7 bases of the junction unmatched.

This clone was detected once. This chain uses TRBV5-1 with TRBJ2-7, with 14 bases lining up with TRBD2. CDR3 length equals 15 residues. The germline V gene has CDR1 SGHRS and CDR2 YFSETQ. V was pared by 3 bases and J by 3 bases, with 2 bases of the junction left unmatched. The CDR3 here is CASSWGTSGSYEQYF. The CDR3 nucleotides are TGCGCCAGCAGCTGGGGGACTAGCGGGAGCTACGAGCAGTACTTC.

The DNA for the CDR3 is TGTGCCAGTAGTAAGGCAACTAGCGGGACCTACAATGAGCAGTTCTTC. This sequence encodes CASSKATSGTYNEQFF. The V call is TRBV19, the J call TRBJ2-1; TRBD2 agrees at 10 bases. The CDR3 runs 16 residues. With V trimmed by 4 bases and J by 2 bases, 5 bases remained unmatched. CDR1 is LNHDA and CDR2 is SQIVND in the germline V gene (reference sequence).

The chain recombines TRBV19 with TRBJ1-5; D call uncertain. This CDR3 contains 13 residues. Deletions cut 7 bases from V and 0 bases from J, with 7 bases between. Germline-derived CDR1 and CDR2 are LNHDA and SQIVND (reference sequence). The CDR3 bases are TGTGCCAGTAAAGAGAATAGCAATCAGCCCCAGCATTTT. Its protein product is CASKENSNQPQHF.